This T cell receptor (beta chain) was sequenced in a study of regulatory T cells in long-lasting Graves disease. With iRepertoire HTBI primers and Arm-PCR of CDR3 regions, TCR beta libraries were built. TCRdb fed the multiplex PCR reads into MiXCR, producing one record per CDR3 protein. The sample lists roughly 560,000 distinct CDR3 sequences, about 12% occurring once. This CDR3 region has 13 residues. From germline, CDR1 is SNHLY and CDR2 FYNNEI. After removal of 5 bases from V and 6 bases from J, the junction contained 7 bases not matched to a gene. There are many counts of this clonotype. Time point of the sample: newly diagnosed GD, antithyroid drugs for less than 3 months. The TCR library used RNA extracted from PBMCs. The data were also submitted as part of a second study, on T cells in Graves' hyperthyroidism and ophthalmopathy. That source notes: HTBI primers drove first-round RT-PCR of the TCR CDR3.

The V and J genes are TRBV2 and TRBJ2-7; 7 nucleotides agree with TRBD1. This receptor was identified in a woman aged 25 to 39 with Graves disease. The sample here was peripheral blood mononuclear cells (PBMCs), taken at new diagnosis, from a patient treated with antithyroid drugs. The CDR3 coding sequence is TGTGCCAGCAGTCGACAGGGCCTACGCGAGCAGTACTTC. Its protein is CASSRQGLREQYF.